This T cell receptor beta chain was captured by sequencing in a study of blood T cell repertoires in COVID-19. Germline CDR1 and CDR2: LNHDA and SQIVND (reference sequence). The CDR3 is 18 amino acids. V shed 4 bases, J shed 0 bases, and the junction held 10 bases outside the gene matches. Some clones are missing from TCRdb's copy, which holds only in-frame ones; the method was immunoSEQ multiplex PCR. The sample includes about 140,000 clones, around 80% of them seen just once. The source is a woman under 30 who had been exposed to COVID-19. The V gene is TRBV19, the J gene TRBJ1-5; the match to TRBD1 covers 9 bases. The source material was PBMCs or T cells enriched from blood (not recorded which). The CDR3 DNA follows: TGTGCCAGTAGTACCCTCGGGACAGGGCGATATAGCAATCAGCCCCAGCATTTT. It translates to CASSTLGTGRYSNQPQHF.